A single sample is the source of the 8 T cell receptor beta chains below, sequenced in a study of blood T cell repertoires in COVID-19. Sequencing was performed with immunoSEQ multiplex PCR; in TCRdb, only in-frame clones are kept and a portion is missing. The sample carries about 97,000 clones, around 73% recorded once. The specimen sequenced was peripheral blood. The receptors come from a man aged 55 to 70 with active or convalescent COVID-19.

This clone showed up just once. The V and J genes are TRBV10-3 and TRBJ1-1, with TRBD1 matching 9 bases. The CDR3 length is 14 residues. Unmatched junction bases numbered 4, after V lost 2 bases and J lost 6 bases. Germline V lookup: CDR1 ENHRY, CDR2 SYGVKD. DNA of the CDR3: TGTGCCATCAGTGAGCTAGGGACAGGGTCTGAAGCTTTCTTT. It translates to CAISELGTGSEAFF.

The chain uses TRBV7-9 and TRBJ2-4, with TRBD1 matching 7 bases. V shed 2 bases and J 0 bases; nucleotides not matched to a gene: 7. Germline V lookup: CDR1 SEHNR, CDR2 FQNEAQ (reference sequence). The CDR3 spans 17 residues. The CDR3 here is CASSLRGTELAKNIQYF. CDR3 DNA sequence: TGTGCCAGCAGCTTAAGGGGGACAGAACTAGCCAAAAACATTCAGTACTTC.

This chain links TRBV28 with TRBJ2-2, with 10 bases that match TRBD2. This CDR3 is built from 14 residues. The J segment lost 5 bases and the V segment lost 8 bases, leaving 5 bases of the junction unmatched. Germline CDR1 reads MDHEN; CDR2 reads SYDVKM. The CDR3 region is CASRAGGRTGELFF. CDR3 sequence (DNA): TGTGCCAGCCGAGCGGGAGGGCGGACCGGGGAGCTGTTTTTT.

This clone was seen just once. The rearrangement uses TRBV5-1 and TRBJ2-1, with D possibly TRBD1 on 5 matching bases. V shed 0 bases and J shed 3 bases, with 37 bases lying between them. The germline V gene has CDR1 SGHRS and CDR2 YFSETQ. The CDR3 runs to 24 residues. This chain's CDR3 is CASSLEVQVKIRLKVRNRYNEQFF. CDR3 DNA: TGCGCCAGCAGCTTGGAGGTACAGGTTAAAATAAGGCTTAAAGTGCGTAATCGCTACAATGAGCAGTTCTTC.

The chain combines TRBV24-1 with TRBJ2-2, with 9 bases matching TRBD2. The V gene's germline CDR1 is KGHDR and CDR2 SFDVKD. Germline trimming cut 10 bases from V and 5 bases from J; bases unmatched to any gene: 10. The CDR3 has 15 amino acids. The CDR3 DNA reads as TGTGCCACAGAACCTAGCGGGACTGGGACCGGGGAGCTGTTTTTT. Amino acid sequence: CATEPSGTGTGELFF.

The J gene is TRBJ2-3, the V gene TRBV7-3, with 9 positions matching TRBD2. Trimming at V came to 1 base and at J to 0 bases, leaving 8 bases not matched to a gene. Germline-derived CDR1 and CDR2 are SGHTA and FQGTGA. The CDR3 extends over 18 amino acids. CDR3 residues: CASSLRRTSGSSTDTQYF. The CDR3 DNA follows: TGTGCCAGCAGCTTAAGGCGCACTAGCGGGTCTAGCACAGATACGCAGTATTTT. The whole variable domain, filled in from reference TRBV7-3 and TRBJ2-3, reads GAGVSQTPSNKVTEKGKYVELRCDPISGHTALYWYRQSLGQGPEFLIYFQGTGAADDSGLPNDRFFAVRPEGSVSTLKIQRTERGDSAVYLCASSLRRTSGSSTDTQYFGPGTRLTVL.

The rearrangement links TRBV27 to TRBJ2-5, with D tentatively TRBD2 (8 bases). V was cut by 5 bases and J by 5 bases, with 21 bases left in between. The germline CDR1 and CDR2 sequences are MNHEY and SMNVEV (reference sequence). The CDR3 totals 16 residues. The CDR3 nucleotides are TGTGCCAGCAGTCTCGACAGGGTTACGGGGGGGGAGACCCAGTACTTC. Protein sequence: CASSLDRVTGGETQYF.

The chain combines TRBV9 with TRBJ2-7; 8 bases fit TRBD1. This CDR3 spans 13 amino acids. From germline, CDR1 is SGDLS and CDR2 YYNGEE. V lost 7 bases, J lost 3 bases, and 6 bases stayed unmatched. The CDR3 DNA is TGTGCCAGCGCTGGACAGGGAGGCTACGAGCAGTACTTC. It yields the protein CASAGQGGYEQYF.